Sequencing of this T cell receptor (beta chain) was carried out in a study of metastatic and nonmetastatic thyroid tumors. Study-level background: Peripheral blood and tumor or nodule samples from malignant and benign thyroid patients were compared.

Overall study findings and caveats: As reported, TCR beta diversity in blood and tumor was significantly higher in malignant thyroid tumors than in benign nodules.

Patients had received no treatment of any kind before thyroid surgery. CDR3 length: 15 amino acids. The V gene's germline CDR1 is SGHTA and CDR2 FQGTGA. For this clone: Its antigen is undetermined. The junction does not match germline at one end; this may be a read error.

Authors' data handling: Clinicopathological groups differed in CDR3, with these differences serving to build a distant-metastasis classifier for papillary thyroid cancer. TCRdb redid the clone calls on the PCR reads using MiXCR. These V and J calls originate from TCRdb's pipeline instead of the authors' own analysis. The table records 23,000 or so clones, less than 25% of them present only once. The source material was blood. This chain joins TRBV7-3 and TRBJ1-1, with D perhaps matching TRBD1 (6 bases). This receptor was taken from a male donor with papillary thyroid cancer or a benign thyroid nodule (not recorded which). Some clones in this sample may be carry-over from other donors' samples. DNA of the CDR3: TGCGCCAGCAGCTTAACAGGGATGGCGGACTCTGAAGCTTTCTTT. It codes for CASSLTGMADSEAFF.